Given below is one T cell receptor (beta chain) in context. The data belong to a study of blood T cell repertoires in COVID-19. This CDR3 has 14 amino acids. Trimming stripped 5 bases from V and 5 bases from J, with 15 bases between. The V gene's germline CDR1 is SGHVS and CDR2 FQNEAQ. Sequencing was performed with immunoSEQ multiplex PCR; in TCRdb, only in-frame clones are kept and a portion is missing. Of under 350,000 clones in the sample, 85% to 90% were seen once. This TCR was recovered from a man between 65 and 85 years old with acute or convalescent COVID-19. V gene TRBV7-8 combines with J gene TRBJ1-2; D remains unclear. The source material was peripheral blood. In nucleotides, the CDR3 is TGTGCCAGCAGCGCCCCCCCAGGAGGATATGGCTACACCTTC. Translating it yields CASSAPPGGYGYTF.